This T cell receptor (beta chain) is drawn from a study of diagnostic markers for celiac disease (dated by TCRdb to about 2020). Its CDR3 holds 14 amino acids, cysteine through phenylalanine. No DNA is recorded. CDR1 and CDR2 are drawn from the germline V gene (reference sequence): LNHNV, YYDKDF. The instrument was an Illumina MiSeq. Following reprocessing of the reads by TCRdb, the data hold one row per CDR3 protein sequence and no DNA is available. The table for this sample records more than 350 distinct CDR3 sequences. The top ten hold 40% to 50% of the sample. This clonotype counts as medium-sized (0.01 to 0.1%) based on its frequency; no count is recorded. The specificity of this receptor is unknown.

This receptor chain uses TRBV15 and TRBJ2-1; TCRdb returns TRBD1, unconfirmable since there is no DNA. Sequenced sample: either unsorted cells or a sorted T cell fraction (not recorded which). The origin of this receptor is a human donor. This table probably holds off-target reads from a library built for another chain. The CDR3 protein sequence reads: CATSPLESYNEQFF.